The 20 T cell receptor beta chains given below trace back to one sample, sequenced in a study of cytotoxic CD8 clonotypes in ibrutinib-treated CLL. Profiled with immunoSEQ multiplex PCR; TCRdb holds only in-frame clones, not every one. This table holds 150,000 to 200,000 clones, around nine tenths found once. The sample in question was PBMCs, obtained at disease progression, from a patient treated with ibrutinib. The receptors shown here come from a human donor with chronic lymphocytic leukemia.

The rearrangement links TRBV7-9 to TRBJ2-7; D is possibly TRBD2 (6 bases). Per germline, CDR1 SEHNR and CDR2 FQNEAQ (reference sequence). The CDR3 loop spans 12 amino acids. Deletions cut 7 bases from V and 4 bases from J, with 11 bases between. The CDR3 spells CASTGGGYEQYF. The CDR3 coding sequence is TGTGCCAGCACCGGGGGTGGTTACGAGCAGTACTTC. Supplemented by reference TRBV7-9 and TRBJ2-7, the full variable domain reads DTGVSQNPRHKITKRGQNVTFRCDPISEHNRLYWYRQTLGQGPEFLTYFQNEAQLEKSRLLSDRFSAERPKGSFSTLEIQRTEQGDSAMYLCASTGGGYEQYFGPGTRLTVT.

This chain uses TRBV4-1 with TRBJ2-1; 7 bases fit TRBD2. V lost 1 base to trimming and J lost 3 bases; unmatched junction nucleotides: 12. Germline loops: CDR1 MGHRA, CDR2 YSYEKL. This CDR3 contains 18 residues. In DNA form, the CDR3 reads TGCGCCAGCAGCCAAGCGGGGGTACGGCGGGAGAACTACAATGAGCAGTTCTTC. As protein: CASSQAGVRRENYNEQFF.

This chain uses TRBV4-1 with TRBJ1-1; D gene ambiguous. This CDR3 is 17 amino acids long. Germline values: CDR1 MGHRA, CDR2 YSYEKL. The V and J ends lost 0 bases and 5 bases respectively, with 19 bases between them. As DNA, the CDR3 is TGCGCCAGCAGCCAAGACCCAGCACTTGGGGTAGTGACTGAAGCTTTCTTT. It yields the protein CASSQDPALGVVTEAFF.

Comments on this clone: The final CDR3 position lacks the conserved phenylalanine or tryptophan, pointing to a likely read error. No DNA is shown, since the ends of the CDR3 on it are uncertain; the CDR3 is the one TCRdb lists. CDR3 sequence: CASSYRPL. The rearrangement joins TRBV6-5 to TRBJ2-7. Germline values: CDR1 MNHEY, CDR2 SVGAGI. Termini included, the CDR3 measures 8 amino acids.

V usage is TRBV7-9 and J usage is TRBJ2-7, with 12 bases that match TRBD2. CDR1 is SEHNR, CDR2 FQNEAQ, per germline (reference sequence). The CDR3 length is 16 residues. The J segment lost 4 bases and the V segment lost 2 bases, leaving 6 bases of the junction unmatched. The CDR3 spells CASSLNLAGGPYEQYF. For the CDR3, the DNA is TGTGCCAGCAGCTTAAACCTAGCGGGAGGGCCGTACGAGCAGTACTTC.

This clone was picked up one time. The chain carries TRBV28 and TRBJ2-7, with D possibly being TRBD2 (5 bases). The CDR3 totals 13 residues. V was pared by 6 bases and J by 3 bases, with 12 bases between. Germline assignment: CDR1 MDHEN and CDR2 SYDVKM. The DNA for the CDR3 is TGTGCCAGCAGGGGAGTTTGGGGCTACGAGCAGTACTTC. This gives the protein CASRGVWGYEQYF.

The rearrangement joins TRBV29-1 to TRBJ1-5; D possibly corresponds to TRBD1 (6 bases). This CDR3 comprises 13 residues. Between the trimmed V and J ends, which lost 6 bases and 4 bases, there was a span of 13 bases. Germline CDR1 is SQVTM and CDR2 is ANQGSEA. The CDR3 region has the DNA TGCAGCGTGGGGGACATTTGGAATCAGCCCCAGCATTTT. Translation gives CSVGDIWNQPQHF.

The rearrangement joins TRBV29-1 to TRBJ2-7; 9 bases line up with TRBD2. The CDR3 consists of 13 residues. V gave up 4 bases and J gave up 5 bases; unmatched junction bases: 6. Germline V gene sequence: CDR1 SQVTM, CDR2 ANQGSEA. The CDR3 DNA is TGCAGCGTTGGTCCTAGCGGGATGAACGAGCAGTACTTC. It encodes CSVGPSGMNEQYF.

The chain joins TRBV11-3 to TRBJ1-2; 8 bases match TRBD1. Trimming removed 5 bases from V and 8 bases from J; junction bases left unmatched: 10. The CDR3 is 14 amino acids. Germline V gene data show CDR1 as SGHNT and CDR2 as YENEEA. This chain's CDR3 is CASSLMDRAEGYTF. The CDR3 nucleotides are TGTGCCAGCAGCCTAATGGACAGGGCGGAGGGCTACACCTTC.

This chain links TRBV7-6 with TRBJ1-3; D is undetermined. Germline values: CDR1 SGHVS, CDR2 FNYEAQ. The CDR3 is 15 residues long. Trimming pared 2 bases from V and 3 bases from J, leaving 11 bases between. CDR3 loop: CASSLLGRYGNTIYF. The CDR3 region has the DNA TGTGCCAGCAGCTTACTTGGACGGTATGGAAACACCATATATTTT.

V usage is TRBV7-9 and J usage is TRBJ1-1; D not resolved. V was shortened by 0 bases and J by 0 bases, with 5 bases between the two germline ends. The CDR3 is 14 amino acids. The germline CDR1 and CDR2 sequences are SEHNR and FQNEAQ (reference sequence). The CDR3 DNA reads TGTGCCAGCAGCTTAGCCTCGGTGAACACTGAAGCTTTCTTT. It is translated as CASSLASVNTEAFF.

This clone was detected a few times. CDR3 coding DNA: TGTGCCAGCAGTCAAACAGGGGGCAGCGAGCAGTACTTC. Translating it yields CASSQTGGSEQYF. The rearrangement joins TRBV7-3 to TRBJ2-7; 9 positions agree with TRBD1. Trimming removed 6 bases from V and 6 bases from J; junction bases left unmatched: 6. This CDR3 contains 13 residues. Looked up from germline, CDR1 is SGHTA and CDR2 is FQGTGA.

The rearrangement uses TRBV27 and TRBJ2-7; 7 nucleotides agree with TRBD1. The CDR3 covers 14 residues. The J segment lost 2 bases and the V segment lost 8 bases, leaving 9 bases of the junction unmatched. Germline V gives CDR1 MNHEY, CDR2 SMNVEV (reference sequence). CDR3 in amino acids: CASQPTGITYEQYF. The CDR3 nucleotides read TGTGCCAGCCAACCGACAGGGATTACCTACGAGCAGTACTTC.

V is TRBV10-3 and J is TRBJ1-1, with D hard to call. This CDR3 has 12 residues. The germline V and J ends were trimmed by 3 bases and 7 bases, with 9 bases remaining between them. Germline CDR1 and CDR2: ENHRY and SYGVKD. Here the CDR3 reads CAISEAQIEAFF. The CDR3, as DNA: TGTGCCATCAGTGAAGCGCAGATTGAAGCTTTCTTT.

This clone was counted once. CDR3 sequence: CASSLERTALGYEQYF. CDR3 DNA sequence: TGTGCCAGCAGCTTGGAGCGAACCGCTCTAGGCTACGAGCAGTACTTC. The chain recombines TRBV5-4 with TRBJ2-7, with D hard to call. Trimming pared 0 bases from V and 3 bases from J, leaving 16 bases between. This CDR3 is 16 amino acids long. Germline values: CDR1 SGHNT, CDR2 YYREEE (reference sequence).

CDR3 DNA sequence: TGTGCCAGTAGTACGTTCAGGGTGGGGGTCGCAGATACGCAGTATTTT. It is translated as CASSTFRVGVADTQYF. The V call is TRBV19, the J call TRBJ2-3, with D perhaps TRBD1 or TRBD2 (5 bases each). The CDR3 runs to 16 residues. V lost 4 bases to trimming and J lost 4 bases, with 18 bases between them. CDR1 LNHDA and CDR2 SQIVND come from the germline V gene (reference sequence).

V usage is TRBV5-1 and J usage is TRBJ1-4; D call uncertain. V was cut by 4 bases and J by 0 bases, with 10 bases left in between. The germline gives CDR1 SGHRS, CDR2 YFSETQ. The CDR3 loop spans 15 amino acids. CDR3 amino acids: CASSHRDPTNEKLFF. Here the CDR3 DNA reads TGCGCCAGCAGCCACCGGGATCCAACTAATGAAAAACTGTTTTTT.

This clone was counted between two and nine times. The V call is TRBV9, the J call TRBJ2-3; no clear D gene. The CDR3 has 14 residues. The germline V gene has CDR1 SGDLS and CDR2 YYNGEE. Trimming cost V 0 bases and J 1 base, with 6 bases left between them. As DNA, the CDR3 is TGTGCCAGCAGCGTAGGTGTGGGCACAGATACGCAGTATTTT. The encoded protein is CASSVGVGTDTQYF.

The DNA for the CDR3 is TGTGCCAGCAGTGAAACAGGGGGCGTTTACAATGAGCAGTTCTTC. This encodes CASSETGGVYNEQFF. J is TRBJ2-1 and V is TRBV6-1; 9 bases line up with TRBD1. Germline lookup yields CDR1 MNHNS and CDR2 SASEGT. This CDR3 is 15 amino acids long. V shed 2 bases and J 4 bases; nucleotides not matched to a gene: 3.

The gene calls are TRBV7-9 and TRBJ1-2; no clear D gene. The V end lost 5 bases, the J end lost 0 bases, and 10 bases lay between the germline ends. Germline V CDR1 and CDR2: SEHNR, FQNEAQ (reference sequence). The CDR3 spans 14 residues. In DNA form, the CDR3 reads TGTGCCAGCAGCACTGGAAATTCTAACTATGGCTACACCTTC. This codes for CASSTGNSNYGYTF.